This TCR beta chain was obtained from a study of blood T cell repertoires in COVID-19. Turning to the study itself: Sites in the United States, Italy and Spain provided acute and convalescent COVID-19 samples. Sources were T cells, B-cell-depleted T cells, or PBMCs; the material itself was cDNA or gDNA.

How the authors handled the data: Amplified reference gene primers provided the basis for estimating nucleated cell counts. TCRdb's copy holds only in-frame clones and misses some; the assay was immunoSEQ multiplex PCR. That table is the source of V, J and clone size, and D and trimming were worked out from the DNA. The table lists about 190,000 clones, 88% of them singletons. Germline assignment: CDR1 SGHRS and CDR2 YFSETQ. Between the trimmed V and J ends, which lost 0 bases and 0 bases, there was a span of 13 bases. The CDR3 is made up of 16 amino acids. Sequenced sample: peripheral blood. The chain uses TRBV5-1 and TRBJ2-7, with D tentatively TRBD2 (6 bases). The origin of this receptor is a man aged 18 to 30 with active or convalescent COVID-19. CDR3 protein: CASSLEARGLSYEQYF. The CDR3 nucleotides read TGCGCCAGCAGCTTGGAGGCGCGGGGCCTCTCCTACGAGCAGTACTTC.